Below, 27 T cell receptor beta chains from the same sample are listed, as sequenced in a study of metastatic and nonmetastatic thyroid tumors (dated by TCRdb to 2018 to 2020). The method was PCR. TCRdb names Illumina HiSeq 4000 as the instrument used. The raw public reads went through TCRdb reprocessing: fastp at Q25, MiXCR clone calling, in-frame beta chains kept. This sample lists some 20,000 clones; around 9.9% were detected once. The top ten hold 25% to 30% of the sample. No patient had received any treatment before thyroid surgery. Sample: blood. All receptors derive from a female donor with papillary thyroid cancer or a benign thyroid nodule (not recorded which). Some clones in this sample may be carry-over from other donors' samples.

As to this clone: A read error is possible here, since a much larger clone lies one base away. The V call is TRBV7-3, the J call TRBJ2-3; unclear D gene. Deletions cut 5 bases from V and 6 bases from J, with 21 bases between. CDR1 and CDR2 from the germline V gene are SGHTA and FQGTGA. This CDR3 comprises 16 residues. CDR3 region: CASSRHPTGSMDTQYF. The CDR3 bases are TGTGCCAGCAGCCGACACCCAACCGGGTCGATGGATACGCAGTATTTT.

In this sample, this clone turned up many times. The chain recombines TRBV10-1 with TRBJ1-1; a weak D match, TRBD1 (5 bases). This CDR3 is 10 amino acids long. Deletions cut 7 bases from V and 5 bases from J, with 5 bases between. The V gene's germline CDR1 is WNHNN and CDR2 SYGVQD (reference sequence). The CDR3 coding sequence is TGCGCCAGCAAGGGGACTGAAGCTTTCTTT. It codes for CASKGTEAFF.

For this clone: Just one base apart from a much larger clone, this may be a read error. This rearrangement joins TRBV7-8 to TRBJ1-5, with D possibly matching TRBD1 (5 bases). The CDR3 spans 15 residues. Germline CDR1 SGHVS, CDR2 FQNEAQ. The CDR3 region is CVSSLDQGLRQPQHF. The CDR3 DNA is TGTGTCAGCAGCTTAGACCAGGGCCTCCGTCAGCCCCAGCATTTT.

There are many counts of this clone. The chain joins TRBV11-2 to TRBJ2-1, with 8 bases that match TRBD2. Germline assignment: CDR1 SGHAT and CDR2 FQNNGV. CDR3 length equals 15 residues. V dropped 0 bases and J dropped 7; count of bases not matched to a gene: 5. The CDR3: CASSLDGSSGNEQFF. DNA of the CDR3: TGTGCCAGCAGCTTAGATGGGTCTAGCGGGAATGAGCAGTTCTTC.

Regarding this clone: This may stem from a read error, because a much larger clone lies one nucleotide away. This CDR3 is also generated by other DNA sequences in the sample. The chain links TRBV9 to TRBJ2-7; D is uncertain. The CDR3 has 13 amino acids. Germline V CDR1 and CDR2: SGDLS, YYNGEE. CDR3 in amino acids: CASSVEHGDEQYF. CDR3 nucleotides: TGTGCCAGCAGTGTAGAGCATGGGGACGAGCAGTACTTC. The whole variable domain, filled in from reference TRBV9 and TRBJ2-7, reads DSGVTQTPKHLITATGQRVTLRCSPRSGDLSVYWYQQSLDQGLQFLIQYYNGEERAKGNILERFSAQQFPDLHSELNLSSLELGDSALYFCASSVEHGDEQYFGPGTRLTVT.

This clone has ten or more counts. The chain couples TRBV12-3 or TRBV12-4 to TRBJ2-3; TRBD2 is a possible D gene (6 bases). CDR3 length: 15 residues. V was pared by 5 bases and J by 4 bases, with 16 bases between. This CDR3 is CASSPGLGEADTQYF. CDR3 coding DNA: TGTGCCAGCAGTCCCGGACTCGGGGAGGCAGATACGCAGTATTTT.

This clone occurred many times. DNA for the CDR3: TGTGCCAGCAGCCAAGGATTGGGGGCCAACGTCCTGACTTTC. Translating gives CASSQGLGANVLTF. This chain uses TRBV4-2 with TRBJ2-6, with no clear D. Germline CDR1 and CDR2: LGHNA and YNFKEQ. The V end was cut by 1 base, the J end by 4 bases, with 5 bases between. The CDR3 sequence is 14 residues long.

This clone has a count of ten or more. The gene calls are TRBV28 and TRBJ2-7; weak D call: TRBD2 (5 bases). The V and J ends lost 5 bases and 3 bases respectively, with 17 bases between them. CDR1 and CDR2 from the germline V gene are MDHEN and SYDVKM. CDR3 length: 15 amino acids. The CDR3 DNA is TGTGCCAGCAGTCCCCGGGAAATGGGTGACTACGAGCAGTACTTC. As protein: CASSPREMGDYEQYF. The variable domain in full, completed from reference TRBV28 and TRBJ2-7, reads DVKVTQSSRYLVKRTGEKVFLECVQDMDHENMFWYRQDPGLGLRLIYFSYDVKMKEKGDIPEGYSVSREKKERFSLILESASTNQTSMYLCASSPREMGDYEQYFGPGTRLTVT.

This clone was seen many times. The chain is built from TRBV10-3 and TRBJ1-6; the D is unclear. Germline CDR1 ENHRY, CDR2 SYGVKD. The CDR3 covers 13 residues. With 5 bases removed from V and 3 bases from J, the gap between germline ends came to 5 bases. The CDR3 nucleotides read TGTGCCATCAGTAAAATCTATAATTCACCCCTCCACTTT. This translates into CAISKIYNSPLHF.

At least ten counts were recorded for this clone. The chain couples TRBV6-5 to TRBJ2-5; TRBD1 might be the D (5 bases). The CDR3 sequence is 14 residues long. The germline V and J ends were trimmed by 0 bases and 2 bases, with 7 bases remaining between them. CDR1 MNHEY and CDR2 SVGAGI come from the germline V gene. CDR3 sequence: CASSYSYRQETQYF. The CDR3 DNA sequence: TGTGCCAGCAGTTACTCGTACAGGCAAGAGACCCAGTACTTC.

There are many counts of this clone. The rearrangement joins TRBV19 to TRBJ2-3, with D unclear. Germline-derived CDR1 and CDR2 are LNHDA and SQIVND (reference sequence). V gave up 8 bases and J gave up 8 bases, with 11 bases separating them. The CDR3 has 11 residues. For the CDR3, the DNA is TGTGCCAGTGGAGCGTTTGGTACGCAGTATTTT. Its translation is CASGAFGTQYF.

This clone was seen repeatedly, ten times or more. The chain joins TRBV2 to TRBJ2-1, with 10 bases lining up with TRBD2. Germline CDR1 reads SNHLY; CDR2 reads FYNNEI. The length of the CDR3 is 16 residues. J gave up 6 bases and V 4 bases, and 9 bases lay outside the gene matches. This CDR3 reads CASSGTGTSVLNEQFF. The CDR3 bases are TGTGCCAGCAGTGGTACCGGGACTAGCGTTCTCAATGAGCAGTTCTTC.

This clone was detected ten times or more. The chain links TRBV3-1 to TRBJ2-7; D is ambiguous. V lost 6 bases to trimming and J lost 6 bases, with 18 bases between them. This CDR3 is built from 14 residues. Germline loops: CDR1 LGHDT, CDR2 YNNKEL (reference sequence). The DNA of the CDR3 is TGTGCCAGCAGGCTCGGTAAAGCCGGCCCCGAGCAGTACTTC. Its translation: CASRLGKAGPEQYF.

This clone ranks as medium-sized. The chain uses TRBV6-2 or TRBV6-3 and TRBJ1-2; no clear D gene. The CDR3 runs 14 residues. Per the germline V gene, CDR1 is MNHEY and CDR2 is SVGEGT. The V end lost 8 bases, the J end lost 1 base, and 14 bases lay between the germline ends. CDR3 bases: TGTGCCAGCGACGACTACAGTCTTAACTATGGCTACACCTTC. It translates to CASDDYSLNYGYTF.

This clone showed up many times. V is TRBV7-3 and J is TRBJ2-2, with unresolved D. Trimming shortened V by 5 bases and J by 3 bases, and 16 bases separated the two germline ends. CDR3 length: 16 residues. CDR1 is SGHTA, CDR2 FQGTGA, per germline. Here the CDR3 reads CASSPSRLPDTGELFF. The CDR3 nucleotides are TGTGCCAGCAGCCCAAGTCGGTTACCGGACACCGGGGAGCTGTTTTTT.

This clone was recorded at least ten times. The chain is built from TRBV7-2 and TRBJ2-1; TRBD2 matches 9 bases. V trimming: 5 bases; J trimming: 4 bases; junction bases outside the gene matches: 6. There are 15 residues in the CDR3. Germline V lookup: CDR1 SGHTA, CDR2 FQGNSA. The CDR3 bases are TGTGCCAGCAGCCCATCGCGGGAGGGGTACAATGAGCAGTTCTTC. Its protein product is CASSPSREGYNEQFF.

This clone occurred many times. The V and J genes are TRBV7-9 and TRBJ1-1, with D unclear. The germline V gene has CDR1 SEHNR and CDR2 FQNEAQ (reference sequence). Trimming took 11 bases from V and 2 from J, leaving 15 bases between them. CDR3 size: 13 residues. CDR3 amino acids: CARSSDDNTEAFF. The CDR3 DNA reads as TGTGCCCGCTCCTCGGACGATAACACTGAAGCTTTCTTT.

At least ten counts were recorded for this clone. The chain employs TRBV20-1 and TRBJ1-1, with D hard to call. Trimming took off 5 bases at V and 1 base at J, with 11 bases between the two ends. Germline V gene sequence: CDR1 DFQATT, CDR2 SNEGSKA (reference sequence). The CDR3 totals 13 residues. CDR3 nucleotide sequence: TGCAGTGCTCCTGACGGCCCGAACACTGAAGCTTTCTTT. This translates into CSAPDGPNTEAFF.

Many counts were recorded for this clone. The CDR3 protein is CASSLVTGGLYNEQFF. The CDR3 DNA sequence: TGTGCCAGCAGCTTAGTTACAGGCGGCCTTTACAATGAGCAGTTCTTC. This chain links TRBV11-3 with TRBJ2-1; possible D gene TRBD1, 5 bases. V lost 1 base to trimming and J lost 4 bases, with 14 bases between them. This CDR3 region has 16 residues. The germline V gene encodes CDR1 SGHNT and CDR2 YENEEA.

This clone is labeled as medium-sized. This rearrangement joins TRBV28 to TRBJ1-5, with a weak D call TRBD1 (5 bases). In germline, CDR1 is MDHEN, CDR2 SYDVKM. The CDR3 runs 16 residues. The V and J ends lost 7 bases and 5 bases respectively, with 21 bases between them. In DNA, the CDR3 is TGTGCCAGCACCTTGGAGGGACGGTCAGCAGATCAGCCCCAGCATTTT. Translation gives CASTLEGRSADQPQHF.

At least ten counts were recorded for this clone. The V gene is TRBV27, the J gene TRBJ1-1, with 9 bases matching TRBD1. The ends lost 5 bases at V and 5 bases at J; junction bases unmatched: 6. Looked up from germline, CDR1 is MNHEY and CDR2 is SMNVEV (reference sequence). The CDR3 sequence is 14 residues long. In DNA form, the CDR3 reads TGTGCCAGCAGTCCGACAGGGGGGGGGACTGAAGCTTTCTTT. As protein: CASSPTGGGTEAFF.

This clone was recorded at least ten times. The V call is TRBV12-3 or TRBV12-4, the J call TRBJ2-7; no clear D. This CDR3 is 13 amino acids long. V was clipped by 7 bases and J by 0 bases, with 10 bases between them. In DNA form, the CDR3 reads TGTGCCAGCAAAGACTTAGACTCCTACGAGCAGTACTTC. This gives the protein CASKDLDSYEQYF.

This clone was observed many times. The DNA of the CDR3 is TGTGCCAGCACCCTCCGGGGGCGCTACACCTTC. Residues: CASTLRGRYTF. The chain combines TRBV7-9 with TRBJ1-2, with D possibly TRBD1 on 6 matching bases. CDR3 length: 11 residues. Per germline, CDR1 SEHNR and CDR2 FQNEAQ (reference sequence). Deletions cut 7 bases from V and 9 bases from J, with 12 bases between. The variable domain in full, with the rest retrieved from reference TRBV7-9 and TRBJ1-2, is DTGVSQNPRHKITKRGQNVTFRCDPISEHNRLYWYRQTLGQGPEFLTYFQNEAQLEKSRLLSDRFSAERPKGSFSTLEIQRTEQGDSAMYLCASTLRGRYTFGSGTRLTVV.

This clone was detected ten times or more. The V call is TRBV5-1, the J call TRBJ2-3; 7 bases are a match to TRBD1. V shed 4 bases and J 6 bases; nucleotides not matched to a gene: 17. This CDR3 has 17 residues. Germline-derived CDR1 and CDR2 are SGHRS and YFSETQ. CDR3 coding DNA: TGCGCCAGCAGCAGCTTGGATGGGACAGAGAAGTGGGATACGCAGTATTTT. Its translation: CASSSLDGTEKWDTQYF.

As concerns this clone: It is likely a read error, because the conserved phenylalanine at the end of the CDR3 is missing. The gene calls are TRBV30 and TRBJ2-1; 8 nucleotides agree with TRBD2. The V segment lost 5 bases and the J segment 10 bases; nucleotides outside the gene matches: 13. The CDR3 has 14 residues. Germline loops: CDR1 GTSNPN, CDR2 SVGIG (reference sequence). For the CDR3, the DNA is TGTGCCTGGGGCCGGGGAGCGGGAGTAAGCGAGCAGTTCATC. Translating gives CAWGRGAGVSEQFI.

The chain recombines TRBV6-1 with TRBJ2-7; D possibly corresponds to TRBD2 (5 bases). This CDR3 contains 13 residues. Germline V gene sequence: CDR1 MNHNS, CDR2 SASEGT. The ends were cut back, 10 bases at V and 4 bases at J, with 17 bases in the middle. The CDR3 reads CATSSGSIYEQYF. CDR3 sequence (DNA): TGTGCCACCTCATCGGGAAGTATTTACGAGCAGTACTTC.

This clone was recorded at least ten times. This chain's CDR3 is CASSIRLTYEQYF. CDR3 coding DNA: TGCGCCAGCAGTATTCGACTAACCTACGAGCAGTACTTC. The rearrangement links TRBV5-1 to TRBJ2-7, with D perhaps matching TRBD2 (5 bases). This CDR3 has 13 residues. Deletions cut 5 bases from V and 2 bases from J, with 11 bases between. Germline CDR1 reads SGHRS; CDR2 reads YFSETQ.